Listed below are T cell receptor beta chains from one sample, sequenced in a study of Ad26.COV2.S vaccination and SARS-CoV-2 variants. Assay used: immunoSEQ multiplex PCR; TCRdb lists only in-frame clones, some missing. There are 410,000 or so clones in the sample; roughly 90% occur only once, and 1.5% to 2% lies in the top ten. The sequencing here drew on peripheral blood, taken in a trial of Ad26.COV2.S vaccine versus placebo. The receptors here all came from a person between 18 and 60 years old who received the Ad26.COV2.S COVID-19 vaccine or a placebo. Both conserved end residues are part of each CDR3. Fields, in order: D gene, J gene, clone size, V gene, CDR3 DNA, CDR3 protein. A D gene is named only where the DNA matches it firmly. Rows give clone size only sometimes, using once, few, many, or a class for an expanded clone.

d_call: -
j_call: TRBJ2-3
clone_size: -
v_call: TRBV4-3
cdr3_nt: TGCGCCAGCAGCTACAGGTCTAGCACAGATACGCAGTATTTT
cdr3_aa: CASSYRSSTDTQYF

d_call: -
j_call: TRBJ1-1
clone_size: -
v_call: TRBV18
cdr3_nt: TGTGCCAGCTCACCAGACAGGAATATGAACACTGAAGCTTTCTTT
cdr3_aa: CASSPDRNMNTEAFF

d_call: -
j_call: TRBJ2-7
clone_size: -
v_call: TRBV5-1
cdr3_nt: TGCGCCAGCAGCATCGGGAGCTCCTACGAGCAGTACTTC
cdr3_aa: CASSIGSSYEQYF

d_call: -
j_call: TRBJ2-1
clone_size: once
v_call: TRBV5-8
cdr3_nt: TGTGCCAGCAGCTTGGTAGGGTTCGGCTACAATGAGCAGTTCTTC
cdr3_aa: CASSLVGFGYNEQFF

d_call: TRBD1
j_call: TRBJ2-3
clone_size: -
v_call: TRBV4-1
cdr3_nt: TGCGCCAGCAGCCAGGCCGGGAATAGGGGGCCAGATACGCAGTATTTT
cdr3_aa: CASSQAGNRGPDTQYF

d_call: -
j_call: TRBJ1-6
clone_size: -
v_call: TRBV11-2
cdr3_nt: TGTGCCAGCAGCCGCTTAGATGGTTCGTCTTCTTCACCCCTCCACTTT
cdr3_aa: CASSRLDGSSSSPLHF

d_call: -
j_call: TRBJ1-1
clone_size: -
v_call: TRBV5-8
cdr3_nt: TGTGCCAGCAGCTTGTCTGAAGCTTTCTTT
cdr3_aa: CASSLSEAFF

d_call: -
j_call: TRBJ1-3
clone_size: -
v_call: TRBV28
cdr3_nt: TGTGCCAGCACCTCGGGGGCGAGACCTGGAAACACCATATATTTT
cdr3_aa: CASTSGARPGNTIYF

d_call: -
j_call: TRBJ2-1
clone_size: -
v_call: TRBV18
cdr3_nt: TGTGCCAGCTCACCGGAAGGGGGGAGTGCCAATGAGCAGTTCTTC
cdr3_aa: CASSPEGGSANEQFF

d_call: -
j_call: TRBJ2-2
clone_size: -
v_call: TRBV30
cdr3_nt: TGTGCCTCCTCCCTAAGTACCGGGGAGCTGTTTTTT
cdr3_aa: CASSLSTGELFF

d_call: -
j_call: TRBJ2-3
clone_size: once
v_call: TRBV6-5
cdr3_nt: TGTGCCAGCAGTTACTCGAGGGAGGGGGGGACAGATACGCAGTATTTT
cdr3_aa: CASSYSREGGTDTQYF

d_call: TRBD1
j_call: TRBJ2-7
clone_size: -
v_call: TRBV4-3
cdr3_nt: TGCGCCAGCAGCCACGGGACAGGGGCCTACGAGCAGTACTTC
cdr3_aa: CASSHGTGAYEQYF

d_call: -
j_call: TRBJ1-5
clone_size: -
v_call: TRBV4-3
cdr3_nt: TGCGCCAGCAGCCAAGATAGGGGTTTACGGCAGCCCCAGCATTTT
cdr3_aa: CASSQDRGLRQPQHF

d_call: -
j_call: TRBJ1-1
clone_size: -
v_call: TRBV7-2
cdr3_nt: TGTGCCAGCAGGGTGGGTAGACAGCAAGAAGCTTTCTTT
cdr3_aa: CASRVGRQQEAFF

d_call: -
j_call: TRBJ1-4
clone_size: -
v_call: TRBV4-3
cdr3_nt: TGCGCCAGCAGCCCCTGGGGTGAGGGGGGTGAAAAACTGTTTTTT
cdr3_aa: CASSPWGEGGEKLFF

d_call: -
j_call: TRBJ1-3
clone_size: -
v_call: TRBV12-5
cdr3_nt: TGTGCTAGTGGTTTGGTACTAGGGTCTTCTGGAAACACCATATATTTT
cdr3_aa: CASGLVLGSSGNTIYF

d_call: -
j_call: TRBJ2-2
clone_size: -
v_call: TRBV21-1
cdr3_nt: TGTGCCAGCAGCAAAGGCGGGAAGGGGACTAGCGGTAAGTGGGGGAGCACCGGGGAGCTGTTTTTT
cdr3_aa: CASSKGGKGTSGKWGSTGELFF

d_call: -
j_call: TRBJ1-5
clone_size: -
v_call: TRBV5-1
cdr3_nt: TGCGCCAGCAGCTTCACCGGGGGTAGTCAGCCCCAGCATTTT
cdr3_aa: CASSFTGGSQPQHF

d_call: TRBD1
j_call: TRBJ1-6
clone_size: -
v_call: TRBV19
cdr3_nt: TGTGCCAGTAGTAATATCGGGACAGGGGGCGGTAATTCACCCCTCCACTTT
cdr3_aa: CASSNIGTGGGNSPLHF

d_call: TRBD1
j_call: TRBJ2-2
clone_size: -
v_call: TRBV5-4
cdr3_nt: TGTGCCAGCAGCTTGGGAGGGGCAGGGGGCACCGGGGAGCTGTTTTTT
cdr3_aa: CASSLGGAGGTGELFF

d_call: -
j_call: TRBJ1-5
clone_size: few
v_call: TRBV7-9
cdr3_nt: TGTGCCAGCGGTATGGGGGATCAGCCCCAGCATTTT
cdr3_aa: CASGMGDQPQHF

d_call: -
j_call: TRBJ1-1
clone_size: -
v_call: TRBV11-2
cdr3_nt: TGTGCCAGCAGCTTAGGACGGATGAACACTGAAGCTTTCTTT
cdr3_aa: CASSLGRMNTEAFF

d_call: TRBD1
j_call: TRBJ1-1
clone_size: few
v_call: TRBV27
cdr3_nt: TGTGCCAGGGGGGACAGGGAGGGGAACACTGAAGCTTTCTTT
cdr3_aa: CARGDREGNTEAFF

d_call: -
j_call: TRBJ2-6
clone_size: once
v_call: TRBV6-5
cdr3_nt: TGTGCCAGCAGTTATTTTAGCTCTGGGGCCAACGTCCTGACTTTC
cdr3_aa: CASSYFSSGANVLTF

d_call: -
j_call: TRBJ2-5
clone_size: -
v_call: TRBV7-9
cdr3_nt: TGTGCCAGCAGCTTAGGGCCGGGACTGACTGGAACCCAGTACTTC
cdr3_aa: CASSLGPGLTGTQYF

d_call: TRBD1
j_call: TRBJ2-7
clone_size: once
v_call: TRBV18
cdr3_nt: TGTGCCAGCTCACTCGGGACAGGGGGCTACGAGCAGTACTTC
cdr3_aa: CASSLGTGGYEQYF

d_call: TRBD1
j_call: TRBJ1-5
clone_size: -
v_call: TRBV28
cdr3_nt: TGTGCCAGCAGTTTATTCTTGCCGGGACAGGGAGCTTATAGCAATCAGCCCCAGCATTTT
cdr3_aa: CASSLFLPGQGAYSNQPQHF

d_call: TRBD2
j_call: TRBJ2-7
clone_size: -
v_call: TRBV5-4
cdr3_nt: TGTGCCAGCAGCTTGGTGCCTAGCGGGGGTTACGAGCAGTACTTC
cdr3_aa: CASSLVPSGGYEQYF

d_call: TRBD2
j_call: TRBJ2-1
clone_size: -
v_call: TRBV27
cdr3_nt: TGTGCCAGCAGTCTTCGGGGGGTAGTGTCTGAGCAGTTCTTC
cdr3_aa: CASSLRGVVSEQFF

d_call: -
j_call: TRBJ1-6
clone_size: -
v_call: TRBV25-1
cdr3_nt: TGTGCCAGCAGTTTTTACCAGGGGAGTTCACCCCTCCACTTT
cdr3_aa: CASSFYQGSSPLHF

d_call: TRBD2
j_call: TRBJ2-3
clone_size: -
v_call: TRBV15
cdr3_nt: TGTGCCACCAGCCGGGGGGGGGCAGGGAGCACAGATACGCAGTATTTT
cdr3_aa: CATSRGGAGSTDTQYF

d_call: TRBD2
j_call: TRBJ2-1
clone_size: -
v_call: TRBV9
cdr3_nt: TGTGCCAGCGGCGGGGGGGCTTACAATGAGCAGTTCTTC
cdr3_aa: CASGGGAYNEQFF

d_call: -
j_call: TRBJ2-7
clone_size: -
v_call: TRBV7-7
cdr3_nt: TGTGCCAGCAGCTCGGACCCCAGGGCCGAGCAGTACTTC
cdr3_aa: CASSSDPRAEQYF

d_call: -
j_call: TRBJ1-6
clone_size: -
v_call: TRBV6-5
cdr3_nt: TGTGCCAGCAGCCCCGGGGGGGTCGGATCACCCCTCCACTTT
cdr3_aa: CASSPGGVGSPLHF

d_call: -
j_call: TRBJ1-1
clone_size: -
v_call: TRBV19
cdr3_nt: TGTGCCAGTAGTACGGCAAGGGCCACTGAAGCTTTCTTT
cdr3_aa: CASSTARATEAFF

d_call: -
j_call: TRBJ1-1
clone_size: -
v_call: TRBV5-6
cdr3_nt: TGTGCCAGCAGCTTGGGCGTCATCGACCGTGAAGCTTTCTTT
cdr3_aa: CASSLGVIDREAFF

d_call: -
j_call: TRBJ1-6
clone_size: -
v_call: TRBV27
cdr3_nt: TGTGCCAGCAGTCCCGGGACCCATAATTCACCCCTCCACTTT
cdr3_aa: CASSPGTHNSPLHF

d_call: TRBD1
j_call: TRBJ2-1
clone_size: -
v_call: TRBV7-9
cdr3_nt: TGTGCCAGCAGCATCGGACAGGGCCCCAGCAATGAGCAGTTCTTC
cdr3_aa: CASSIGQGPSNEQFF

d_call: -
j_call: TRBJ1-1
clone_size: -
v_call: TRBV19
cdr3_nt: TGTGCCAGTAGTTGGGGCAGCTTCGCGAACACTGAAGCTTTCTTT
cdr3_aa: CASSWGSFANTEAFF

d_call: -
j_call: TRBJ1-1
clone_size: -
v_call: TRBV5-5
cdr3_nt: TGTGCCAGCAGCTTGACGTTGTTGGGAAGGGGCACTGAAGCTTTCTTT
cdr3_aa: CASSLTLLGRGTEAFF

d_call: TRBD1
j_call: TRBJ2-6
clone_size: -
v_call: TRBV14
cdr3_nt: TGTGCCAGCAGCCAAGATCAGGGGGCATCTGGGGCCAACGTCCTGACTTTC
cdr3_aa: CASSQDQGASGANVLTF

d_call: TRBD1
j_call: TRBJ2-4
clone_size: -
v_call: TRBV7-2
cdr3_nt: TGTGCCAGCAGCACGCGACAGGGCTCCCAAAACATTCAGTACTTC
cdr3_aa: CASSTRQGSQNIQYF

d_call: -
j_call: TRBJ1-2
clone_size: -
v_call: TRBV24-1
cdr3_nt: TGTGCCACCAGCCTCTTGACCGGGACGGACTATGGCTACACCTTC
cdr3_aa: CATSLLTGTDYGYTF